This TCR beta chain was observed in a study of PD-L1 blockade in urothelial cancer (dated by TCRdb to 2016 to 2017). A note on the overall study: Every patient began therapy in the mid-2010s and was given atezolizumab 1,200 mg intravenously every 3 weeks. Twenty-five of 29 patients were males with bladder-origin urothelial cancer, and about two thirds of the roughly 30 reported a prior smoking history. Durable clinical benefit meant progression-free survival longer than 6 months, and TCR features were also tested against progression-free and overall survival. Pretreatment tumor samples, along with matched peripheral blood serially collected before and after atezolizumab treatment, were subjected to TCR sequencing. A median of around 150,000 T cells and some 84,000 unique TCRs was obtained from blood samples, and a median clonality of about 0.08 was observed. Durable clinical benefit was achieved by nine patients but not by the remaining 20. Blood samples were analyzed 3 weeks after the start of treatment (second dose) and 6 weeks after the start of treatment. Patients had an ECOG performance status of 0 or 1 and had received between 0 and 3 prior chemotherapy regimens. An exploratory multi-omic analysis was conducted of the somatic, immune and clinical correlates of response to PD-L1 blockade with atezolizumab in urothelial cancer. In the same patients who had TCR sequencing, pretreatment tumors also underwent whole exome sequencing and RNA sequencing. Twenty-nine patients had pretreatment blood TCR-seq, about 24 had at least one posttreatment blood collection, and about 24 had tumor TCR-seq. Overall results and qualifications from the work: Patients with durable benefit showed greater expansion of tumor-associated TCR clones in peripheral blood 3 weeks after starting treatment (n = 22, p = 0.022). A pretreatment peripheral blood TCR clonality below the median was linked to improved progression-free and overall survival. Small sample size (n ≈ 30) and many exploratory analyses mean the results are intended to be hypothesis-generating.

Synthetic TCR analog templates were spiked into each PCR to estimate absolute template abundance from read counts. TCRbeta CDR3 regions were amplified from genomic DNA with bias-controlled V and J gene primers using the immunoSEQ assay. Sequencing of rearranged TCRbeta segments was done at approximately 20X coverage. Processing in the source paper ran as follows. Clustering was used to correct sequencing errors, and CDR3s were annotated against IMGT so that V, D and J genes could be assigned. Only productive TCRbeta rearrangements were used in downstream analyses, excluding out-of-frame or stop-codon sequences. Clonality was calculated as one minus the Shannon entropy normalized by the log of the number of unique productive sequences. Fisher's exact test with Benjamini-Hochberg correction, using a cutoff of adjusted p below 0.01, was how clones that differed between time points or between blood and tumor were identified. This is the immuneACCESS table as TCRdb keeps it, with only in-frame sequences that have V and J called. A part of the clones is gone; compared with another copy, unresolved V genes explain less than half, and the rest is unexplained. That table furnishes V, J and clone size, whereas the DNA furnished D and trimming. In this sample the table shows 56,000 or so clones, around 84% of which occur a single time. The ten biggest clones cover roughly 2.9% of the sample.

A cohort of some 29 patients with locally advanced or metastatic urothelial carcinoma, treated at Memorial Sloan Kettering on a trial protocol, was included. Peripheral blood mononuclear cells were collected pretreatment and during treatment, with between 1 and 8 total time points per patient. The Qiagen DNeasy Blood extraction kit was used to purify genomic DNA from total PBMCs and from tumor samples. Collected pretreatment and during treatment, PBMCs were isolated and stored as previously described. The germline V gene gives CDR1 as SGHRS and CDR2 as YFSETQ. Measured from the cysteine to the phenylalanine, the CDR3 is 16 residues long. Only CDR3 DNA is held: 48 bases, read in frame from base 1. V is cut back by 5 bases and J by 6 bases, with 11 bases in the junction unmatched. Only a few counts were recorded for this clone. Its antigen is not yet known. No base qualities exist here, and no much larger clone lies one base off it.

The sequence was obtained from a man aged 50-60 years with urothelial cancer. Recombination linked TRBV5-1 to TRBJ2-1, with 10 middle bases fitting TRBD2. Source: PBMCs, taken around atezolizumab (anti-PD-L1) treatment. The CDR3 protein is CASSRSGRAGSNEQFF. The nucleotide sequence is TGCGCCAGCAGTCGAAGCGGGAGGGCCGGGAGCAATGAGCAGTTCTTC.